A selection of T cell receptor beta chains follows, all from one sample in a study of vaccination and CD4 T cells after COVID-19. These receptors have no known antigen. MiXCR was run by TCRdb on the PCR reads, yielding one entry per CDR3 protein. Counted here are under 3,500 distinct CDR3 sequences, 27% occurring once; the ten biggest clones make up 41%. The material sequenced was CD4+ T cells from blood, cultured in vitro. Every receptor here comes from a human donor in good health. Both conserved end residues are part of each CDR3. A D gene is named only where the DNA matches it firmly. Clone size is stated in some rows and not others, as once, few, many or a class when expanded.

clone_size j_call d_call v_call cdr3_aa cdr3_nt
few TRBJ1-1 NA TRBV12-3/TRBV12-4 CASSFQGGTEAFF TGTGCCAGCAGTTTCCAGGGCGGGACTGAAGCTTTCTTT
few TRBJ1-3 NA TRBV6-5 CASSSLRRDSGNTIYF TGTGCCAGCAGTTCCCTTCGACGGGACTCTGGAAACACCATATATTTT
NA TRBJ1-2 TRBD1 TRBV12-3/TRBV12-4 CASSLVQGTGEAGYTF TGTGCCAGCAGTTTAGTTCAGGGGACAGGGGAAGCTGGCTACACCTTC
NA TRBJ2-6 NA TRBV20-1 CSARAPPGAPSGANVLTF TGCAGTGCTAGAGCTCCGCCAGGGGCTCCCTCTGGGGCCAACGTCCTGACTTTC
few TRBJ2-7 NA TRBV6-1 CASSGYAPYEQYF TGTGCCAGCAGTGGCTACGCGCCATACGAGCAGTACTTC
medium-sized TRBJ2-3 TRBD2 TRBV7-2 CASAPVATAGADTQYF TGTGCCAGCGCCCCAGTAGCGACAGCGGGAGCAGATACGCAGTATTTT
large TRBJ2-7 NA TRBV18 CASSPGLLSYEQYF TGTGCCAGCTCACCAGGACTATTATCCTACGAGCAGTACTTC
few TRBJ2-5 NA TRBV20-1 CSASAGYYQETQYF TGCAGTGCTAGTGCGGGGTACTACCAAGAGACCCAGTACTTC
NA TRBJ2-7 NA TRBV19 CASSMKVGEQYF TGTGCCAGTAGTATGAAGGTGGGCGAGCAGTACTTC
medium-sized TRBJ1-5 TRBD1 TRBV6-1 CASRPYRGSNQPQHF TGTGCCAGCAGACCCTACAGGGGTAGCAATCAGCCCCAGCATTTT
few TRBJ1-5 NA TRBV19 CASRDTGRDQPQHF TGTGCCAGTAGGGACACAGGAAGGGATCAGCCCCAGCATTTT
NA TRBJ2-3 NA TRBV9 CASSGRAGDTQYF TGTGCCAGCAGCGGGCGGGCTGGTGATACGCAGTATTTT